This T cell receptor (beta chain) came from a study of Ad26.COV2.S vaccination and SARS-CoV-2 variants. Using immunoSEQ multiplex PCR, the repertoire was profiled, and TCRdb retains in-frame clones only, with some absent. The data hold roughly 300,000 clones, with roughly 89% observed a single time. Trimming left V 1 base short and J 2 bases short, with 5 bases between. This CDR3 has 13 amino acids. The germline gives CDR1 MGHDK, CDR2 SYGVNS. Documented treatment: about 20 received Ad26.COV2.S at low or high dose, single or two shots; about 5 received placebo; per-sample allocation not given. Following the first vaccine or placebo injection, samples were taken on day 63.

The TCR sequence derives from a person between 18 and 65 years old who received the Ad26.COV2.S COVID-19 vaccine or a placebo. The V and J genes are TRBV25-1 and TRBJ2-5; D is undetermined. The material sequenced was peripheral blood, taken in a trial of Ad26.COV2.S vaccine versus placebo. The CDR3 region has the DNA TGTGCCAGCAGTGAATGGAAGCAAGAGACCCAGTACTTC. Protein product: CASSEWKQETQYF.